These 19 T cell receptor beta chains originate from one sample sequenced in a study of blood T cell repertoires in COVID-19. Sequencing was performed with immunoSEQ multiplex PCR; in TCRdb, only in-frame clones are kept and a portion is missing. This table has nearly 55,000 clones, around 72% appearing once. Sequencing was carried out using peripheral blood. The receptor source for this set is a human donor with active or convalescent COVID-19. The donor label of this sample is uncertain.

This sequence joins TRBV5-4 and TRBJ1-4; D is possibly TRBD1 (5 bases). This CDR3 comprises 14 residues. The germline gives CDR1 SGHNT, CDR2 YYREEE (reference sequence). Trimming removed 7 bases at V and 6 bases at J, with 16 bases between. For the CDR3, the DNA is TGTGCCAGCTCTTCTAGTGGGACTTATGAAAAACTGTTTTTT. Translation gives CASSSSGTYEKLFF.

The J gene is TRBJ1-4, the V gene TRBV5-5, with 11 bases lining up with TRBD1. The CDR3 is 16 amino acids. With 4 bases clipped from V and 3 bases from J, the junction kept 5 bases outside the gene matches. Germline V gene data show CDR1 as SGHKS and CDR2 as YYEKEE (reference sequence). The CDR3 DNA reads TGTGCCAGCAGCCACGGGACAGGGGGGGCTAATGAAAAACTGTTTTTT. It yields the protein CASSHGTGGANEKLFF. The entire variable domain, with the rest obtained from reference TRBV5-5 and TRBJ1-4, is as follows: DAGVTQSPTHLIKTRGQQVTLRCSPISGHKSVSWYQQVLGQGPQFIFQYYEKEERGRGNFPDRFSARQFPNYSSELNVNALLLGDSALYLCASSHGTGGANEKLFFGSGTQLSVL.

The gene calls are TRBV9 and TRBJ2-4; tentatively, D is TRBD1 (6 bases). This CDR3 region has 14 residues. Germline CDR1 reads SGDLS; CDR2 reads YYNGEE. The V and J ends lost 4 bases and 7 bases respectively, with 15 bases between them. The CDR3 here is CASSLQGIENIQYF. As DNA, the CDR3 is TGTGCCAGCAGCTTACAGGGAATAGAGAACATTCAGTACTTC.

J is TRBJ1-2 and V is TRBV14; possible D gene TRBD1, 6 bases. CDR1 is SGHDN and CDR2 is FVKESK in the germline V gene. Trimming left V 0 bases short and J 4 bases short, with 18 bases between. The CDR3 runs to 17 residues. The CDR3 DNA sequence: TGTGCCAGCAGCCAAGATCCGTCGTGGAGGGGGGGCTATGGCTACACCTTC. Protein: CASSQDPSWRGGYGYTF.

The rearrangement links TRBV29-1 to TRBJ2-5, with D hard to call. V was trimmed by 4 bases and J by 2 bases, leaving 8 bases between them. In germline, CDR1 is SQVTM, CDR2 ANQGSEA. This CDR3 has 12 amino acids. CDR3 in amino acids: CSVATPQETQYF. As DNA, the CDR3 is TGCAGCGTTGCCACTCCTCAAGAGACCCAGTACTTC.

For this clone: At one end the junction does not follow the germline gene, possibly because of a read error. This chain connects TRBV5-1 to TRBJ2-2; possibly TRBD1 for D (6 bases). CDR3 length equals 17 residues. Germline CDR1 reads SGHRS; CDR2 reads YFSETQ. The CDR3 spells CASSTGYAEKNAGELFF. In DNA, the CDR3 is TGCGCCAGCAGCACAGGGTATGCAGAGAAGAACGCCGGGGAGCTGTTTTTT. The full variable domain, its missing parts supplied by reference TRBV5-1 and TRBJ2-2, is KAGVTQTPRYLIKTRGQQVTLSCSPISGHRSVSWYQQTPGQGLQFLFEYFSETQRNKGNFPGRFSGRQFSNSRSEMNVSTLELGDSALYLCASSTGYAEKNAGELFFGEGSRLTVL.

The chain couples TRBV25-1 to TRBJ2-3, with 8 positions matching TRBD1. Germline V gives CDR1 MGHDK, CDR2 SYGVNS. The V and J ends lost 2 bases and 6 bases, in that order; junction bases with no gene match: 10. The CDR3 totals 16 residues. As DNA, the CDR3 is TGTGCCAGCAGTGAACTTGGGGCAGGGGGCTTCGATACGCAGTATTTT. Translating it yields CASSELGAGGFDTQYF.

The rearrangement joins TRBV7-2 to TRBJ1-2; TRBD1 matches at 11 bases. V trimming: 3 bases; J trimming: 10 bases; junction bases outside the gene matches: 7. The CDR3 has 14 residues. Looked up from germline, CDR1 is SGHTA and CDR2 is FQGNSA. CDR3 nucleotides: TGTGCCAGCAGCTTTGGGACAGGGGGTTCCCTCTACACCTTC. Translating gives CASSFGTGGSLYTF.

This chain connects TRBV5-1 to TRBJ2-1; weak D call: TRBD2 (6 bases). The V end lost 5 bases, the J end lost 10 bases, and 16 bases lay between the germline ends. The CDR3 covers 13 residues. The germline V gene has CDR1 SGHRS and CDR2 YFSETQ. The CDR3 DNA is TGCGCCAGCAGGGAGGGCCCAGTGAGCGAGCAGTTCTTC. Its protein product is CASREGPVSEQFF.

The chain has TRBV25-1 and TRBJ1-2, with a possible D match to TRBD1 (6 bases). The CDR3 sequence is 14 residues long. Germline-derived CDR1 and CDR2 are MGHDK and SYGVNS. Trimming removed 1 base from V and 7 bases from J, with 13 bases in between. The CDR3 DNA is TGTGCCAGCAGTGAATCCCATGGGACACGTGGCTACACCTTC. It encodes CASSESHGTRGYTF.

The chain combines TRBV24-1 with TRBJ2-4; possibly TRBD1 for D (6 bases). Germline CDR1 is KGHDR and CDR2 is SFDVKD. This CDR3 contains 13 residues. V lost 9 bases to trimming and J lost 5 bases, with 13 bases between them. For the CDR3, the DNA is TGTGCCACCCAGCCAGGGGACCAAAACATTCAGTACTTC. Its translation is CATQPGDQNIQYF.

The chain employs TRBV30 and TRBJ1-5; 8 bases line up with TRBD1. This CDR3 region has 13 residues. Germline CDR1 is GTSNPN and CDR2 is SVGIG (reference sequence). V lost 5 bases to trimming and J lost 7 bases; unmatched junction nucleotides: 7. CDR3 sequence reads: CAWDRGLGQPQHF. The CDR3 coding sequence is TGTGCCTGGGACAGGGGCCTGGGGCAGCCCCAGCATTTT.

The V gene is TRBV27, the J gene TRBJ2-7; 8 bases are a match to TRBD1. Germline loops: CDR1 MNHEY, CDR2 SMNVEV (reference sequence). The CDR3 length is 15 residues. Germline trimming cut 2 bases from V and 2 bases from J; bases unmatched to any gene: 5. CDR3 loop: CASSLKLQGAYEQYF. The CDR3 region has the DNA TGTGCCAGCAGTTTAAAACTACAGGGGGCCTACGAGCAGTACTTC.

The rearrangement uses TRBV2 and TRBJ2-7; maybe TRBD1 (6 bases). CDR3 length: 14 residues. Germline V gene data show CDR1 as SNHLY and CDR2 as FYNNEI. The V end was cut by 3 bases, the J end by 6 bases, with 15 bases between. The CDR3 loop reads CASSDSRGRTEQYF. CDR3 DNA: TGTGCCAGCAGTGATAGCAGGGGAAGGACCGAGCAGTACTTC.

This clone was seen more than once but under ten times. The chain joins TRBV7-2 to TRBJ2-2, with D possibly matching TRBD2 (6 bases). Germline lookup yields CDR1 SGHTA and CDR2 FQGNSA. The ends were cut back, 5 bases at V and 7 bases at J, with 14 bases in the middle. The CDR3 is 14 residues long. CDR3 nucleotides: TGTGCCAGCAGCCGCGGGATAGCGAGCGGGGAGCTGTTTTTT. It specifies CASSRGIASGELFF.

V usage is TRBV9 and J usage is TRBJ2-3; D is possibly TRBD2 (6 bases). The CDR3 is 16 amino acids. V was pared by 0 bases and J by 0 bases, with 11 bases between. CDR1 is SGDLS and CDR2 is YYNGEE in the germline V gene. The CDR3 DNA reads TGTGCCAGCAGCGTAGCTAGCGCGGGGAGCACAGATACGCAGTATTTT. Its translation is CASSVASAGSTDTQYF.

The genes are TRBV10-1 and TRBJ2-7, with 8 bases that match TRBD1. Per germline, CDR1 WNHNN and CDR2 SYGVQD (reference sequence). The trim removed 4 bases at V and 4 bases at J, leaving 3 bases unmatched. This CDR3 is 13 amino acids long. CDR3 bases: TGCGCCAGCAGTGGCAGGGGGCCATACGAGCAGTACTTC. It encodes CASSGRGPYEQYF.

J is TRBJ2-1 and V is TRBV6-1, with D possibly TRBD1 on 6 matching bases. Trimming pared 4 bases from V and 5 bases from J, leaving 18 bases between. Germline V gene data show CDR1 as MNHNS and CDR2 as SASEGT. The CDR3 has 16 amino acids. The CDR3 DNA follows: TGTGCCAGCAGTGTATCCCCCCGACAGGCGAACAATGAGCAGTTCTTC. Protein: CASSVSPRQANNEQFF.

A remark on this clone: An end of the junction differs from the germline gene, which may be a read error. The chain joins TRBV3-1 (or the pseudogene TRBV3-2) to TRBJ1-5; possible D gene TRBD1, 6 bases. Looked up from germline, CDR1 is LGHDT and CDR2 is YNNKEL (reference sequence). The CDR3 spans 15 residues. CDR3 bases: TGTGCCAGCAGCCGTAGGGGGGGGGACAATCAGTCCCAGCATTTT. As protein: CASSRRGGDNQSQHF.